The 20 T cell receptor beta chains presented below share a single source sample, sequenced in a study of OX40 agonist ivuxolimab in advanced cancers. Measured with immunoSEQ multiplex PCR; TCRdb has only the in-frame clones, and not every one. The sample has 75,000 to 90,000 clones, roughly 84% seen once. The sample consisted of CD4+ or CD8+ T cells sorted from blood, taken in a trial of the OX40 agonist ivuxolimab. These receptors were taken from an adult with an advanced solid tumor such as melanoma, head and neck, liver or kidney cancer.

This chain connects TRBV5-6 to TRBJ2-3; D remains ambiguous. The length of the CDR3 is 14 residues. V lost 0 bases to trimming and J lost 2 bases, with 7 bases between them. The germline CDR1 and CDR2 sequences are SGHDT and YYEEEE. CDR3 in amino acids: CASSLDRITDTQYF. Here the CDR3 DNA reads TGTGCCAGCAGCTTGGATCGGATCACAGATACGCAGTATTTT.

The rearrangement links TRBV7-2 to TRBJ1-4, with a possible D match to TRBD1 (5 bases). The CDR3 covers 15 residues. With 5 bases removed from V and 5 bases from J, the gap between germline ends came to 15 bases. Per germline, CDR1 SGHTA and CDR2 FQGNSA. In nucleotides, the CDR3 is TGTGCCAGCAGCCTGGGACCGGGAGACAATGAAAAACTGTTTTTT. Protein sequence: CASSLGPGDNEKLFF. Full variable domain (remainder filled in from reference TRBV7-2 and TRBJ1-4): GAGVSQSPSNKVTEKGKDVELRCDPISGHTALYWYRQSLGQGLEFLIYFQGNSAPDKSGLPSDRFSAERTGGSVSTLTIQRTQQEDSAVYLCASSLGPGDNEKLFFGSGTQLSVL.

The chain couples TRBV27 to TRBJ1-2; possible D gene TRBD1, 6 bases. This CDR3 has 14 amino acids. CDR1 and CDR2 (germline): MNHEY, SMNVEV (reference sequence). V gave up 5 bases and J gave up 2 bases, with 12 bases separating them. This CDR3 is CASSTSQGNYGYTF. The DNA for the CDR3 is TGTGCCAGCAGTACATCTCAGGGGAACTATGGCTACACCTTC.

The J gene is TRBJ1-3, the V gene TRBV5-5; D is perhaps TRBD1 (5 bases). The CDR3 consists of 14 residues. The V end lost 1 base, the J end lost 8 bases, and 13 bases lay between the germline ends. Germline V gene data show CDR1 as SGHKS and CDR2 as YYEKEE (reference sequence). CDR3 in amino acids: CASSLSRQRDTIYF. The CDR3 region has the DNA TGTGCCAGCAGCTTGTCACGACAGAGAGACACCATATATTTT.

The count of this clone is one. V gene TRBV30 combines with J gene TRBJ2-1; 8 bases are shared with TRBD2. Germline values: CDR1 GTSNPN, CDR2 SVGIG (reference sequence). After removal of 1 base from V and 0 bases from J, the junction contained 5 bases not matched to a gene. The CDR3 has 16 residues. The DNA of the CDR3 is TGTGCCTGGAGTGCAGCGGGGGTCAGCTCCTACAATGAGCAGTTCTTC. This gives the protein CAWSAAGVSSYNEQFF.

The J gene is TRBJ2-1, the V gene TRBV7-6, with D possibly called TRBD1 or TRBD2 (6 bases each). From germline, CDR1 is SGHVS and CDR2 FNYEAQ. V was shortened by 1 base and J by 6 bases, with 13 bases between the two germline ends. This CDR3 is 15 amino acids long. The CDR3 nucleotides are TGTGCCAGCAGCTTAGGGTTCGGGGGCCTCAATGAGCAGTTCTTC. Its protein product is CASSLGFGGLNEQFF.

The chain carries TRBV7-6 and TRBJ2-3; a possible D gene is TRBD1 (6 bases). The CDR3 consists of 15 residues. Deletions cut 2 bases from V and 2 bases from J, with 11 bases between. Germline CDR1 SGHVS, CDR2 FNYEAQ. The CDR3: CASSLTRTATDTQYF. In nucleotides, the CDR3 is TGTGCCAGCAGCTTAACAAGGACAGCCACAGATACGCAGTATTTT.

CDR3 nucleotides: TGTGCCAGCAGCTCCTACACCGAAGAGAATTCACCCCTCCACTTT. Its translation: CASSSYTEENSPLHF. The chain has TRBV11-3 and TRBJ1-6; no clear D. The CDR3 loop spans 15 amino acids. V lost 4 bases, J lost 7 bases, and 14 bases lay in between. CDR1 and CDR2 (germline): SGHNT, YENEEA.

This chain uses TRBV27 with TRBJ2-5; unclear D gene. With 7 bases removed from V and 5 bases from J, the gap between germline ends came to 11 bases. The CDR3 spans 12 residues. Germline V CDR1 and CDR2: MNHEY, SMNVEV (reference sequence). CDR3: CASIGPSETQYF. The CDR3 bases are TGTGCCAGCATAGGGCCATCGGAGACCCAGTACTTC.

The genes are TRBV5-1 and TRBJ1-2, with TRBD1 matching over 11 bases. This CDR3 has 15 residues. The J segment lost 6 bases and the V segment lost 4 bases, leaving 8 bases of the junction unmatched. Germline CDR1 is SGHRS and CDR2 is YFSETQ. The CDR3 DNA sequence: TGCGCCAGCAGCACCCGGACAGGGGGCTACCATGGCTACACCTTC. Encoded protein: CASSTRTGGYHGYTF.

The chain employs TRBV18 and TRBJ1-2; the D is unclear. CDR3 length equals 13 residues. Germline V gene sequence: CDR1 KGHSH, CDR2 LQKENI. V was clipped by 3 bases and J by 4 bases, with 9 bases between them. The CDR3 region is CASSPEAGYGYTF. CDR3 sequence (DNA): TGTGCCAGCTCACCGGAGGCTGGCTATGGCTACACCTTC.

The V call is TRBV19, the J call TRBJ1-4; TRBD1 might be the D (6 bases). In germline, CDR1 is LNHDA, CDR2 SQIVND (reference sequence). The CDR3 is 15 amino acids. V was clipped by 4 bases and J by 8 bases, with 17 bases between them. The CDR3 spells CASSNEGGGQEKLFF. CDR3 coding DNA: TGTGCCAGTAGTAACGAGGGTGGGGGGCAAGAAAAACTGTTTTTT.

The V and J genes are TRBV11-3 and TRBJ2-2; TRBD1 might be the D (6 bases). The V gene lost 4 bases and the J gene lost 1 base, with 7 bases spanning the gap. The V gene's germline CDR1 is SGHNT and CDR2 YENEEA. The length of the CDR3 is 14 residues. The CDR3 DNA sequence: TGTGCCAGCAGCTCCAGGGGGAACACCGGGGAGCTGTTTTTT. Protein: CASSSRGNTGELFF. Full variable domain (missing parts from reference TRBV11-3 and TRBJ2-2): EAGVVQSPRYKIIEKKQPVAFWCNPISGHNTLYWYLQNLGQGPELLIRYENEEAVDDSQLPKDRFSAERLKGVDSTLKIQPAELGDSAVYLCASSSRGNTGELFFGEGSRLTVL.

CDR3 loop: CASIRPGSYEQYF. The CDR3 nucleotides are TGTGCCAGCATCAGACCGGGCTCCTACGAGCAGTACTTC. The genes are TRBV6-1 and TRBJ2-7; D remains unclear. The CDR3 covers 13 residues. Trimming took off 7 bases at V and 0 bases at J, with 10 bases between the two ends. The germline gives CDR1 MNHNS, CDR2 SASEGT.

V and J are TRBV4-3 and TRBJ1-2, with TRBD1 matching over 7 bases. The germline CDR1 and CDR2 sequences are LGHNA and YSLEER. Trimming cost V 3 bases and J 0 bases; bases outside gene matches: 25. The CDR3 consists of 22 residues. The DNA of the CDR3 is TGCGCCAGCAGCCAGAGAGGCCCCCGAGGGGGCCCCCAGTTCCGTGCTAACTATGGCTACACCTTC. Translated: CASSQRGPRGGPQFRANYGYTF.

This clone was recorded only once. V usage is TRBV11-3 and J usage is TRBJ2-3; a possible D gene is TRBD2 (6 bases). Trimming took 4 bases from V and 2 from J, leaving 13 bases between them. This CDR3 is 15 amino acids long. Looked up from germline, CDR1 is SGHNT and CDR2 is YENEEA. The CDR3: CASSSGTSYTDTQYF. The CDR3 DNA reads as TGTGCCAGCAGCTCCGGGACTTCCTACACAGATACGCAGTATTTT.

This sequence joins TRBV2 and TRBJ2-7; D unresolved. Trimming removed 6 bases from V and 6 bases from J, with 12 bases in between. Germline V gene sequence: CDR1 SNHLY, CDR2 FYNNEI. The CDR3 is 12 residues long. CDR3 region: CASRKGDVEQYF. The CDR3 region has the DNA TGTGCCAGCAGGAAGGGCGACGTCGAGCAGTACTTC. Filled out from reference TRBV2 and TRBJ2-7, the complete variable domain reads EPEVTQTPSHQVTQMGQEVILRCVPISNHLYFYWYRQILGQKVEFLVSFYNNEISEKSEIFDDQFSVERPDGSNFTLKIRSTKLEDSAMYFCASRKGDVEQYFGPGTRLTVT.

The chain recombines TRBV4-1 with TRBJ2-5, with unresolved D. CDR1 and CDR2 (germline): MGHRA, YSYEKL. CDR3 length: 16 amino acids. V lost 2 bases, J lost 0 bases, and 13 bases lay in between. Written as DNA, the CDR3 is TGCGCCAGCAGCCAATATTCTGTTTCAAACCAAGAGACCCAGTACTTC. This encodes CASSQYSVSNQETQYF.

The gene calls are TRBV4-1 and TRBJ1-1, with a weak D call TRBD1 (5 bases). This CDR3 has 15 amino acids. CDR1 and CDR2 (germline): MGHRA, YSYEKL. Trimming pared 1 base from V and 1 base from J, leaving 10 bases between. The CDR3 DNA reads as TGCGCCAGCAGCCAAGTTGGGACGAGGAACACTGAAGCTTTCTTT. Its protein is CASSQVGTRNTEAFF.

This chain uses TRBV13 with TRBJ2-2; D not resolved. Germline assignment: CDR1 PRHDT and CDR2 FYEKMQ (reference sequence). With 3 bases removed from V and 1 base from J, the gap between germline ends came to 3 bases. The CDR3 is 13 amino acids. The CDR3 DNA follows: TGTGCCAGCAGCTTGGGGAACACCGGGGAGCTGTTTTTT. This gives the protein CASSLGNTGELFF.